Each of the 5 T cell receptor beta chains below was sequenced from the same sample in a study of cytomegalovirus exposure and HLA in healthy donors. Vbeta (60) and Jbeta (13) primers were used in the PCR. TCRdb's copy holds only in-frame clones and misses some; the assay was immunoSEQ multiplex PCR. The sample table includes tens of thousands of clones. The sequencing input was PBMCs. These receptors all stem from a boy aged 5-17 years in good health and CMV-seronegative.

The chain is built from TRBV7-9 and TRBJ2-7, with D maybe TRBD2 (6 bases). With 1 base removed from V and 2 bases from J, the gap between germline ends came to 12 bases. Germline CDR1 and CDR2: SEHNR and FQNEAQ (reference sequence). This CDR3 spans 15 amino acids. The CDR3 region is CASSLVGRNAYEQYF. CDR3 nucleotides: TGTGCCAGCAGCTTAGTCGGGAGAAACGCCTACGAGCAGTACTTC.

This rearrangement joins TRBV27 to TRBJ2-1; the match to TRBD1 covers 7 bases. This CDR3 has 13 residues. After removal of 3 bases from V and 5 bases from J, the junction contained 1 base not matched to a gene. Per the germline V gene, CDR1 is MNHEY and CDR2 is SMNVEV (reference sequence). CDR3 loop: CASSFTGDNEQFF. Here the CDR3 DNA reads TGTGCCAGCAGTTTTACAGGGGACAATGAGCAGTTCTTC.

The V gene is TRBV6-4, the J gene TRBJ1-1; 8 bases match TRBD1. Trimming removed 6 bases from V and 5 bases from J; junction bases left unmatched: 8. This CDR3 contains 14 residues. Looked up from germline, CDR1 is MRHNA and CDR2 is SNTAGT. Here the CDR3 reads CASSPQGALTEAFF. The CDR3 coding sequence is TGTGCCAGCAGCCCCCAGGGGGCACTAACTGAAGCTTTCTTT.

The chain couples TRBV13 to TRBJ1-1; 8 positions match TRBD1. Germline CDR1 is PRHDT and CDR2 is FYEKMQ (reference sequence). The CDR3 extends over 16 amino acids. With V trimmed by 0 bases and J by 3 bases, 6 bases remained unmatched. CDR3 sequence (DNA): TGTGCCAGCAGCTTAGGCGGGGGGACAGGAGACACTGAAGCTTTCTTT. This codes for CASSLGGGTGDTEAFF. The full variable domain, completed using reference TRBV13 and TRBJ1-1, is AAGVIQSPRHLIKEKRETATLKCYPIPRHDTVYWYQQGPGQDPQFLISFYEKMQSDKGSIPDRFSAQQFSDYHSELNMSSLELGDSALYFCASSLGGGTGDTEAFFGQGTRLTVV.

CDR3 amino acids: CASSLTFGSETDTQYF. CDR3 in DNA: TGCGCCAGCAGCTTGACCTTCGGGAGCGAAACAGATACGCAGTATTTT. The J gene is TRBJ2-3, the V gene TRBV5-1; tentative D call: TRBD2 (6 bases). The CDR3 extends over 16 amino acids. The V end was cut by 1 base, the J end by 3 bases, with 15 bases between. In germline, CDR1 is SGHRS, CDR2 YFSETQ.